This T cell receptor (beta chain) was recovered during a study of blood T cells in healthy people across ages. Through a sample-barcoded 5' primer and a J-beta primer mix, a second PCR was run for roughly 6 to 12 cycles. Each CDR3 protein gets one entry after TCRdb re-called the 5' RACE reads with MiXCR. Of approximately 820,000 distinct CDR3 sequences detected, around two fifths appear once; the ten largest clones hold around 21%. CDR3 length: 16 residues. CDR1 is SEHNR and CDR2 is FQNEAQ in the germline V gene (reference sequence). Trimming took off 5 bases at V and 8 bases at J, with 23 bases between the two ends. Notes on the study in general: Compared with aged donors, long-lived donors showed fewer expanded clones, suggesting selection.

For this clonotype: Its antigen is unidentified.

The rearrangement uses TRBV7-9 and TRBJ2-3, with D perhaps matching TRBD2 (6 bases). The clonotype comes from a man aged 55-75 years in good health. The source material was blood. Here the CDR3 reads CASSPGSGPGVGTQYF. Here the CDR3 DNA reads TGTGCCAGCAGCCCTGGGTCTGGCCCGGGGGTGGGTACGCAGTATTTT.